Below are 21 T cell receptor beta chains sequenced from a single sample in a study of radiation and T cells in renal cell carcinoma. The protocol was immunoSEQ multiplex PCR, while the TCRdb copy is restricted to in-frame clones and leaves out a portion. This table holds approximately 75,000 clones, roughly 82% found once. Time point in this sample: blood 2 weeks post-SBRT. Treatment reported: 15 Gy SBRT to primary tumor, nephrectomy 4 weeks later. Here the sequenced sample was blood, taken from a patient whose treatment included radiotherapy and nephrectomy. The receptors come from a man aged 55 to 70 with renal cell carcinoma.

The chain joins TRBV29-1 to TRBJ2-2; the match to TRBD2 covers 10 bases. V gave up 6 bases and J gave up 5 bases; unmatched junction bases: 6. The CDR3 length is 14 residues. Looked up from germline, CDR1 is SQVTM and CDR2 is ANQGSEA. The CDR3 loop reads CSVASGSRTGELFF. The CDR3 DNA reads TGCAGCGTGGCTAGCGGGAGTCGTACCGGGGAGCTGTTTTTT.

This clone was picked up one time. This chain links TRBV29-1 with TRBJ2-3; maybe TRBD2 (6 bases). Trimming pared 0 bases from V and 11 bases from J, leaving 15 bases between. This CDR3 has 13 amino acids. Germline-derived CDR1 and CDR2 are SQVTM and ANQGSEA. CDR3 coding DNA: TGCAGCGTTGAAGATGCGTCCGGGGGTAGGCAGTATTTT. Translating it yields CSVEDASGGRQYF.

This chain joins TRBV6-6 and TRBJ2-5; D is possibly TRBD1 (6 bases). In germline, CDR1 is MNHNY, CDR2 SVGAGI (reference sequence). The CDR3 runs to 16 residues. The ends were cut back, 0 bases at V and 2 bases at J, with 13 bases in the middle. The CDR3 reads CASSYSSKGGQETQYF. Here the CDR3 DNA reads TGTGCCAGCAGTTACTCGAGTAAAGGGGGTCAAGAGACCCAGTACTTC.

This chain uses TRBV10-1 with TRBJ2-1, with TRBD2 identical over 8 bases. In germline, CDR1 is WNHNN, CDR2 SYGVQD (reference sequence). V trimming: 6 bases; J trimming: 0 bases; junction bases outside the gene matches: 4. The CDR3 runs to 15 residues. The CDR3 sequence is CASSQSGSSYNEQFF. As DNA, the CDR3 is TGCGCCAGCAGCCAGAGCGGGAGCTCCTACAATGAGCAGTTCTTC.

The rearrangement links TRBV28 to TRBJ2-7; 13 bases align to TRBD2. Germline CDR1 and CDR2: MDHEN and SYDVKM. CDR3 length: 19 amino acids. V shed 3 bases, J shed 4 bases, and the junction held 15 bases outside the gene matches. CDR3 in DNA: TGTGCCAGCAGTTTGGGATATGGACTAGCGGGAGTAAGCGAGTACGAGCAGTACTTC. It codes for CASSLGYGLAGVSEYEQYF.

The rearrangement uses TRBV10-2 and TRBJ1-1, with D unclear. Trimming cost V 10 bases and J 0 bases, with 15 bases left between them. The CDR3 has 14 residues. CDR1 and CDR2 (germline): WSHSY, SAAADI. Here the CDR3 reads CATRESGMNTEAFF. For the CDR3, the DNA is TGCGCCACCAGAGAGTCAGGAATGAACACTGAAGCTTTCTTT.

This sequence joins TRBV7-9 and TRBJ2-2; D is possibly TRBD1 or TRBD2 (5 bases each). V was pared by 4 bases and J by 7 bases, with 16 bases between. Germline CDR1 SEHNR, CDR2 FQNEAQ (reference sequence). This CDR3 spans 15 amino acids. In DNA form, the CDR3 reads TGTGCCAGCAGCTCCGGGACCTCTTTCGTCGGGGAGCTGTTTTTT. This encodes CASSSGTSFVGELFF.

This clone was seen many times. This chain connects TRBV7-8 to TRBJ2-7; tentatively, D is TRBD1 (7 bases). Germline CDR1 and CDR2: SGHVS and FQNEAQ. There are 17 residues in the CDR3. V lost 1 base to trimming and J lost 2 bases, with 18 bases between them. The CDR3 region is CASSLGIDREVAYEQYF. For the CDR3, the DNA is TGTGCCAGCAGCTTAGGGATTGACAGGGAGGTAGCCTACGAGCAGTACTTC.

V gene TRBV5-4 combines with J gene TRBJ2-3; 7 nucleotides agree with TRBD2. V lost 4 bases and J lost 8; bases outside the gene matches: 7. The CDR3 covers 13 residues. The germline gives CDR1 SGHNT, CDR2 YYREEE (reference sequence). CDR3 sequence: CASSSGTLGTQYF. The CDR3 bases are TGTGCCAGCAGCAGCGGGACTCTAGGTACGCAGTATTTT.

This chain connects TRBV5-1 to TRBJ2-5; 15 nucleotides align to TRBD2. The germline V gene encodes CDR1 SGHRS and CDR2 YFSETQ. V dropped 3 bases and J dropped 5; count of bases not matched to a gene: 5. This CDR3 contains 16 residues. Here the CDR3 DNA reads TGCGCCAGCAGCTCGGGACTAGCGGGAGGTCTCGAGACCCAGTACTTC. This encodes CASSSGLAGGLETQYF. Combining the CDR3 with reference TRBV5-1 and TRBJ2-5 gives the whole variable domain KAGVTQTPRYLIKTRGQQVTLSCSPISGHRSVSWYQQTPGQGLQFLFEYFSETQRNKGNFPGRFSGRQFSNSRSEMNVSTLELGDSALYLCASSSGLAGGLETQYFGPGTRLLVL.

The chain uses TRBV2 and TRBJ1-1, with a possible D match to TRBD1 (6 bases). V lost 3 bases to trimming and J lost 5 bases, with 13 bases between them. CDR1 is SNHLY, CDR2 FYNNEI, per germline. CDR3 length: 14 residues. The CDR3 DNA is TGTGCCAGCAGTGACAGGGGCTATAGTACTGAAGCTTTCTTT. Protein product: CASSDRGYSTEAFF.

The V call is TRBV7-9, the J call TRBJ2-7; 7 positions agree with TRBD2. The CDR3 length is 12 residues. The ends lost 5 bases at V and 6 bases at J; junction bases unmatched: 4. Germline values: CDR1 SEHNR, CDR2 FQNEAQ (reference sequence). CDR3: CASSTTGGEQYF. DNA of the CDR3: TGTGCCAGCAGCACGACGGGAGGCGAGCAGTACTTC.

The gene calls are TRBV5-4 and TRBJ2-1; TRBD2 is a possible D gene (6 bases). This CDR3 is built from 15 residues. V lost 4 bases and J 1 base, leaving 12 bases between the germline ends. Germline assignment: CDR1 SGHNT and CDR2 YYREEE (reference sequence). CDR3 nucleotide sequence: TGTGCCAGCAGCGCTTTAGCGGAGTCCTACAATGAGCAGTTCTTC. The encoded protein is CASSALAESYNEQFF.

V usage is TRBV7-2 and J usage is TRBJ2-7; 7 nucleotides line up with TRBD1. Germline CDR1 and CDR2: SGHTA and FQGNSA. The CDR3 contains 16 residues. Trimming at V came to 5 bases and at J to 3 bases, leaving 13 bases not matched to a gene. The CDR3 reads CASSQAGTANYYEQYF. The CDR3, as DNA: TGTGCCAGCAGCCAAGCCGGGACAGCAAACTACTACGAGCAGTACTTC.

This chain joins TRBV19 and TRBJ2-1; D not resolved. V gave up 3 bases and J gave up 0 bases, with 9 bases separating them. The length of the CDR3 is 15 residues. CDR1 and CDR2 (germline): LNHDA, SQIVND (reference sequence). The CDR3 DNA is TGTGCCAGTAGTATGGGTCAGAGCTCCTACAATGAGCAGTTCTTC. Translation gives CASSMGQSSYNEQFF.

In this sample, this clone turned up a few times. The V call is TRBV11-1, the J call TRBJ1-1, with a weak D call TRBD1 (5 bases). From germline, CDR1 is SGHAT and CDR2 FQDESV (reference sequence). This CDR3 spans 13 amino acids. The V end was cut by 0 bases, the J end by 11 bases, with 13 bases between. The CDR3 reads CASSLAYGTSAFF. The CDR3 DNA follows: TGTGCCAGCAGCTTAGCTTATGGGACGAGTGCTTTCTTT.

The chain employs TRBV28 and TRBJ2-3; no clear D gene. CDR1 is MDHEN, CDR2 SYDVKM, per germline. With 9 bases removed from V and 9 bases from J, the gap between germline ends came to 22 bases. The CDR3 length is 14 residues. The CDR3 is CASLGWLGLETQYF. CDR3 coding DNA: TGTGCCAGTTTAGGATGGTTGGGCTTGGAAACGCAGTATTTT.

V is TRBV6-1 and J is TRBJ2-3; D unclear. Germline V gives CDR1 MNHNS, CDR2 SASEGT. Trimming shortened V by 5 bases and J by 4 bases, and 10 bases separated the two germline ends. The CDR3 is 13 residues long. The CDR3 nucleotides read TGTGCCAGCAGTCGTGAGATTCCAGATACGCAGTATTTT. This encodes CASSREIPDTQYF.

A remark on this clone: The same CDR3 also results from other DNA sequences found in this sample. The V gene is TRBV19, the J gene TRBJ2-3, with D possibly being TRBD1 (5 bases). The CDR3 runs 15 residues. V dropped 1 base and J dropped 3 bases, with 11 bases sitting between them. Germline V gives CDR1 LNHDA, CDR2 SQIVND (reference sequence). For the CDR3, the DNA is TGTGCCAGTAGTATAGGTCCAGGGTCGACAGATACGCAGTATTTT. Translation: CASSIGPGSTDTQYF. The entire variable domain, with the rest obtained from reference TRBV19 and TRBJ2-3, is as follows: DGGITQSPKYLFRKEGQNVTLSCEQNLNHDAMYWYRQDPGQGLRLIYYSQIVNDFQKGDIAEGYSVSREKKESFPLTVTSAQKNPTAFYLCASSIGPGSTDTQYFGPGTRLTVL.

This clone was seen once. This rearrangement joins TRBV7-9 to TRBJ2-2; 8 positions match TRBD1. The CDR3 is made up of 17 amino acids. The V segment lost 1 base and the J segment 1 base; nucleotides outside the gene matches: 5. The germline CDR1 and CDR2 sequences are SEHNR and FQNEAQ (reference sequence). The CDR3 nucleotides are TGTGCCAGCAGCTTAGATACCGGGACAGGGAACACCGGGGAGCTGTTTTTT. It codes for CASSLDTGTGNTGELFF.

V is TRBV7-2 and J is TRBJ2-1; TRBD2 matches at 13 bases. The length of the CDR3 is 16 residues. Germline CDR1 and CDR2: SGHTA and FQGNSA. With 5 bases clipped from V and 9 bases from J, the junction kept 10 bases outside the gene matches. The CDR3 reads CASSPSLAGGNSEQFF. The DNA for the CDR3 is TGTGCCAGCAGCCCCTCACTAGCGGGAGGGAACAGTGAGCAGTTCTTC.